What follows are 9 T cell receptor beta chains derived from one specimen sequenced in a study of beta chain features in type 1 diabetes. General study results and limits: The study found moderately but significantly shorter TCRB CDR3s in all four CD4+ subsets of Type 1 diabetes patients.

The study reverse transcribed the entire isolated RNA, so it sequenced expressed TCRB transcripts. The table came from immunoSEQ multiplex PCR; TCRdb's copy has only in-frame clones and leaves some out. Among over 200,000 clones listed, approximately 10% were seen once. These receptors have no identified antigens. The sequencing sample was made of naive CD4+ T cells from blood. The origin of the receptors is a man aged 25-40 years with type 1 diabetes.

The V call is TRBV2, the J call TRBJ2-7, with D possibly being TRBD1 (6 bases). This CDR3 comprises 14 residues. The germline CDR1 and CDR2 sequences are SNHLY and FYNNEI. Trimming shortened V by 10 bases and J by 0 bases, and 16 bases separated the two germline ends. The CDR3 loop reads CATRGVSSSYEQYF. The CDR3 DNA sequence: TGTGCCACCAGGGGAGTCTCAAGCTCCTACGAGCAGTACTTC.

This clone has only a few counts. The chain joins TRBV18 to TRBJ2-7; D not certain. The CDR3 is 13 amino acids. V was trimmed by 3 bases and J by 2 bases, leaving 8 bases between them. The germline gives CDR1 KGHSH, CDR2 LQKENI. DNA for the CDR3: TGTGCCAGCTCACCGCCAGGCCCCTACGAGCAGTACTTC. Protein: CASSPPGPYEQYF.

This clone occurred a few times. The rearrangement joins TRBV7-8 to TRBJ1-5; D unclear. Germline V gene sequence: CDR1 SGHVS, CDR2 FQNEAQ. V was trimmed by 5 bases and J by 3 bases, leaving 8 bases between them. This CDR3 has 13 residues. The CDR3 nucleotides are TGTGCCAGCAGCGGCATGTACAATCAGCCCCAGCATTTT. Translation: CASSGMYNQPQHF.

The table lists this clone with a few counts. V usage is TRBV10-3 and J usage is TRBJ1-3; D is possibly TRBD1 (6 bases). The CDR3 spans 14 residues. Germline CDR1 ENHRY, CDR2 SYGVKD. The V end lost 11 bases, the J end lost 4 bases, and 18 bases lay between the germline ends. As DNA, the CDR3 is TGTGCCGTAGGGAGCGGGGGCCCCGGAAACACCATATATTTT. Its translation: CAVGSGGPGNTIYF.

The genes are TRBV9 and TRBJ2-4, with 9 bases lining up with TRBD2. Per the germline V gene, CDR1 is SGDLS and CDR2 is YYNGEE. The CDR3 loop spans 12 amino acids. Trimming cost V 4 bases and J 12 bases; bases outside gene matches: 5. In DNA form, the CDR3 reads TGTGCCAGCAGCACTCTAGCGGGGACTCAGTACTTC. Its protein is CASSTLAGTQYF.

V is TRBV30 and J is TRBJ2-6; D gene uncertain. Germline V lookup: CDR1 GTSNPN, CDR2 SVGIG (reference sequence). This CDR3 has 13 amino acids. Deletions cut 2 bases from V and 6 bases from J, with 8 bases between. CDR3 in DNA: TGTGCCTGGAGTAAACATTCGGCCAACGTCCTGACTTTC. This gives the protein CAWSKHSANVLTF.

This clone was counted between two and nine times. This chain's CDR3 is CASSLHLTGGSNQPQHF. Here the CDR3 DNA reads TGTGCCAGCAGCTTACATCTGACAGGGGGGTCCAATCAGCCCCAGCATTTT. The chain recombines TRBV7-2 with TRBJ1-5, with 9 nucleotides matching TRBD1. This CDR3 spans 17 amino acids. The J segment lost 3 bases and the V segment lost 2 bases, leaving 8 bases of the junction unmatched. Germline values: CDR1 SGHTA, CDR2 FQGNSA.

CDR3 DNA sequence: TGTGCCAGCAGTTCAAACCCTGGGGGAGGAGGGAACTATGGCTACACCTTC. It is translated as CASSSNPGGGGNYGYTF. The rearrangement links TRBV27 to TRBJ1-2, with D perhaps matching TRBD1 (5 bases). V lost 4 bases to trimming and J lost 2 bases, with 20 bases between them. Per germline, CDR1 MNHEY and CDR2 SMNVEV (reference sequence). The CDR3 length is 17 residues.

This rearrangement joins TRBV11-2 to TRBJ1-1; D gene ambiguous. This CDR3 is built from 12 residues. With 2 bases removed from V and 4 bases from J, the gap between germline ends came to 5 bases. The germline CDR1 and CDR2 sequences are SGHAT and FQNNGV. The CDR3 region is CASSLTATEAFF. The CDR3 coding sequence is TGTGCCAGCAGCTTAACAGCCACTGAAGCTTTCTTT.